Listed here are 23 T cell receptor beta chains from one sample, sequenced in a study of glioma-infiltrating T cells after dendritic cell vaccination. The table came from immunoSEQ multiplex PCR; TCRdb's copy has only in-frame clones and leaves some out. This sample has fewer than 110,000 clones, with about four fifths found just once. Sequencing was performed on blood, taken before dendritic cell vaccination. Receptor source: a human donor with glioblastoma.

The V and J genes are TRBV20-1 and TRBJ1-2; tentatively, D is TRBD1 (6 bases). Germline V gene data show CDR1 as DFQATT and CDR2 as SNEGSKA (reference sequence). V was shortened by 3 bases and J by 4 bases, with 6 bases between the two germline ends. CDR3 size: 11 residues. CDR3: CSARDSYGYTF. In nucleotides, the CDR3 is TGCAGTGCTAGGGACAGCTATGGCTACACCTTC.

This clone was found a few times. The genes are TRBV7-2 and TRBJ2-3; 10 bases are a match to TRBD2. CDR1 is SGHTA, CDR2 FQGNSA, per germline. V lost 6 bases to trimming and J lost 2 bases; unmatched junction nucleotides: 8. CDR3 length equals 16 residues. CDR3 DNA: TGTGCCAGCAGGCCGACTAGCGGGTTTCTCACAGATACGCAGTATTTT. Amino acid sequence: CASRPTSGFLTDTQYF.

The chain is built from TRBV15 and TRBJ1-3, with unresolved D. The CDR3 totals 15 residues. V lost 3 bases, J lost 0 bases, and 9 bases lay in between. Germline CDR1 LNHNV, CDR2 YYDKDF (reference sequence). The CDR3 here is CATSRGRFSGNTIYF. The CDR3, as DNA: TGTGCCACCAGCAGGGGCAGGTTCTCTGGAAACACCATATATTTT.

Only a few counts were recorded for this clone. V and J are TRBV7-9 and TRBJ2-7, with 8 bases lining up with TRBD1. Germline assignment: CDR1 SEHNR and CDR2 FQNEAQ (reference sequence). V was clipped by 5 bases and J by 3 bases; unmatched bases: 9. This CDR3 region has 15 residues. The CDR3 region has the DNA TGTGCCAGCAGCCCCCGGACAGGGATGGGCTACGAGCAGTACTTC. This codes for CASSPRTGMGYEQYF.

This chain links TRBV18 with TRBJ1-3, with unresolved D. V was shortened by 2 bases and J by 0 bases, with 11 bases between the two germline ends. CDR3 length: 16 residues. Germline CDR1 KGHSH, CDR2 LQKENI. DNA for the CDR3: TGTGCCAGCTCACCAGGCCCAGAAAACTCTGGAAACACCATATATTTT. Translating it yields CASSPGPENSGNTIYF.

The rearrangement links TRBV5-6 to TRBJ2-7, with 9 bases that match TRBD1. The CDR3 has 14 residues. Losses at the gene ends were 3 bases for V and 5 bases for J; bases not matched to a gene: 6. The germline CDR1 and CDR2 sequences are SGHDT and YYEEEE. CDR3 sequence: CASSSGTGTNEQYF. The CDR3 DNA sequence: TGTGCCAGCAGCTCCGGGACAGGGACCAACGAGCAGTACTTC.

This chain links TRBV9 with TRBJ2-5, with 9 nucleotides matching TRBD2. In germline, CDR1 is SGDLS, CDR2 YYNGEE. This CDR3 has 16 residues. The V segment lost 4 bases and the J segment 5 bases; nucleotides outside the gene matches: 12. The CDR3: CASSPGRLAEGETQYF. CDR3 nucleotide sequence: TGTGCCAGCAGCCCGGGGAGACTAGCGGAGGGGGAGACCCAGTACTTC.

J is TRBJ2-3 and V is TRBV4-2; 8 bases fit TRBD2. The CDR3 contains 18 residues. J lost 6 bases, V lost 0 bases, and 14 bases had no gene match. From germline, CDR1 is LGHNA and CDR2 YNFKEQ. The CDR3 DNA is TGTGCCAGCAGCCAAGATCGGGGACTAGGGTGGAATAGGGATACGCAGTATTTT. This sequence encodes CASSQDRGLGWNRDTQYF.

The CDR3 sequence: CASSSDRGGYGYTF. The CDR3 DNA reads as TGTGCCAGCAGCTCGGACAGGGGAGGGTATGGCTACACCTTC. J is TRBJ1-2 and V is TRBV7-2; 9 nucleotides agree with TRBD1. The CDR3 extends over 14 amino acids. Germline assignment: CDR1 SGHTA and CDR2 FQGNSA. Trimming at V came to 4 bases and at J to 5 bases, leaving 5 bases not matched to a gene.

The chain has TRBV6-1 and TRBJ1-1; the match to TRBD1 covers 7 bases. The CDR3 spans 13 residues. CDR1 and CDR2 (germline): MNHNS, SASEGT. Trimming cost V 6 bases and J 1 base; bases outside gene matches: 2. Written as DNA, the CDR3 is TGTGCCAGCAGGGGACAGTGGAACACTGAAGCTTTCTTT. Protein: CASRGQWNTEAFF.

The J gene is TRBJ1-1, the V gene TRBV5-6; 12 bases align to TRBD1. The CDR3 length is 16 residues. Trimming took 2 bases from V and 4 from J; bases not matched to a gene: 6. Germline V gene data show CDR1 as SGHDT and CDR2 as YYEEEE. The CDR3 bases are TGTGCCAGCAGCTTTGGGACAGGGGGCCTTGCCACTGAAGCTTTCTTT. Residues: CASSFGTGGLATEAFF.

This clone showed up just a few times. V usage is TRBV15 and J usage is TRBJ1-4; D ambiguous. Germline assignment: CDR1 LNHNV and CDR2 YYDKDF (reference sequence). The CDR3 loop spans 15 amino acids. Trimming pared 5 bases from V and 5 bases from J, leaving 15 bases between. CDR3 bases: TGTGCCACCAGCCCCGTACTGGAGATCAATGAAAAACTGTTTTTT. Its protein is CATSPVLEINEKLFF.

This chain connects TRBV6-5 to TRBJ2-1, with 10 bases aligning to TRBD1. There are 15 residues in the CDR3. The germline V gene has CDR1 MNHEY and CDR2 SVGAGI. The J segment lost 4 bases and the V segment lost 6 bases, leaving 6 bases of the junction unmatched. CDR3 loop: CASRFGTGAYNEQFF. The CDR3 nucleotides read TGTGCCAGCAGATTCGGGACAGGGGCGTACAATGAGCAGTTCTTC.

This rearrangement joins TRBV5-1 to TRBJ1-2, with 7 nucleotides matching TRBD1. The CDR3 has 13 amino acids. Per germline, CDR1 SGHRS and CDR2 YFSETQ. J gave up 3 bases and V 9 bases, and 8 bases lay outside the gene matches. The CDR3 nucleotides read TGCGCCACCTCACTCGGGACAGACTATGGCTACACCTTC. Translating it yields CATSLGTDYGYTF.

The sample holds a few counts of this clone. The CDR3 loop is CAWRVVGDEKLFF. The CDR3 coding sequence is TGTGCCTGGAGGGTGGTAGGGGATGAAAAACTGTTTTTT. V gene TRBV30 combines with J gene TRBJ1-4; possible D gene TRBD1, 5 bases. Trimming removed 3 bases from V and 6 bases from J, with 11 bases in between. This CDR3 has 13 amino acids. CDR1 is GTSNPN and CDR2 is SVGIG in the germline V gene (reference sequence).

The CDR3 sequence: CASSLDRIQETQYF. The DNA of the CDR3 is TGCGCCAGCAGCTTGGACAGGATCCAAGAGACCCAGTACTTC. V is TRBV5-1 and J is TRBJ2-5, with D possibly matching TRBD1 (5 bases). Germline V lookup: CDR1 SGHRS, CDR2 YFSETQ. Deletions cut 0 bases from V and 1 base from J, with 7 bases between. This CDR3 comprises 14 residues.

This rearrangement joins TRBV11-3 to TRBJ2-7; possible D gene TRBD2, 5 bases. CDR1 and CDR2 (germline): SGHNT, YENEEA. The CDR3 runs 14 residues. V lost 1 base and J 3 bases, leaving 10 bases between the germline ends. Written as DNA, the CDR3 is TGTGCCAGCAGCTTAGTTAGAGGGAACTACGAGCAGTACTTC. This translates into CASSLVRGNYEQYF. The whole variable domain, remainder taken from reference TRBV11-3 and TRBJ2-7, is EAGVVQSPRYKIIEKKQPVAFWCNPISGHNTLYWYLQNLGQGPELLIRYENEEAVDDSQLPKDRFSAERLKGVDSTLKIQPAELGDSAVYLCASSLVRGNYEQYFGPGTRLTVT.

This chain connects TRBV7-3 to TRBJ1-2; D is uncertain. The germline V gene encodes CDR1 SGHTA and CDR2 FQGTGA. The CDR3 covers 15 residues. Trimming pared 2 bases from V and 5 bases from J, leaving 15 bases between. In DNA form, the CDR3 reads TGTGCCAGCAGCTTAGGTGGCGGAGAGGGATATGGCTACACCTTC. Translation: CASSLGGGEGYGYTF.

This sequence joins TRBV2 and TRBJ2-2; 9 positions agree with TRBD1. The CDR3 contains 16 residues. V shed 4 bases and J 4 bases; nucleotides not matched to a gene: 7. Germline V CDR1 and CDR2: SNHLY, FYNNEI. The CDR3 sequence is CASSVSGQGRTGELFF. CDR3 coding DNA: TGTGCCAGCAGTGTATCGGGACAGGGTCGCACCGGGGAGCTGTTTTTT.

The CDR3 DNA sequence: TGTGCCAGCAGCGTAGGTCAGAGGGCCGGCTACACCTTC. Encoded protein: CASSVGQRAGYTF. The chain is built from TRBV9 and TRBJ1-2; D is unresolved. This CDR3 is 13 amino acids long. Trimming left V 0 bases short and J 8 bases short, with 11 bases between. CDR1 and CDR2 from the germline V gene are SGDLS and YYNGEE.

By share, this clone ranks as medium-sized. The CDR3 sequence: CASSEDRGNTEAFF. In DNA form, the CDR3 reads TGTGCCAGCAGCGAAGACAGGGGGAACACTGAAGCTTTCTTT. This rearrangement joins TRBV7-6 to TRBJ1-1; 8 bases map to TRBD1. There are 14 residues in the CDR3. V lost 5 bases to trimming and J lost 1 base; unmatched junction nucleotides: 3. Germline CDR1 reads SGHVS; CDR2 reads FNYEAQ.

The chain employs TRBV5-1 and TRBJ2-7; 7 bases match TRBD1. Germline V gene lookup returns CDR1 SGHRS and CDR2 YFSETQ. CDR3 length equals 12 residues. V shed 3 bases, J shed 5 bases, and the junction held 2 bases outside the gene matches. For the CDR3, the DNA is TGCGCCAGCAGCTGGGACAGAGACGAGCAGTACTTC. This encodes CASSWDRDEQYF.

The V call is TRBV19, the J call TRBJ1-2; no firm D call. With 2 bases removed from V and 6 bases from J, the gap between germline ends came to 10 bases. The CDR3 totals 13 residues. Germline V gives CDR1 LNHDA, CDR2 SQIVND (reference sequence). CDR3 sequence: CASSIRGSDGYTF. The CDR3 DNA sequence: TGTGCCAGTAGTATAAGAGGGAGCGATGGCTACACCTTC.